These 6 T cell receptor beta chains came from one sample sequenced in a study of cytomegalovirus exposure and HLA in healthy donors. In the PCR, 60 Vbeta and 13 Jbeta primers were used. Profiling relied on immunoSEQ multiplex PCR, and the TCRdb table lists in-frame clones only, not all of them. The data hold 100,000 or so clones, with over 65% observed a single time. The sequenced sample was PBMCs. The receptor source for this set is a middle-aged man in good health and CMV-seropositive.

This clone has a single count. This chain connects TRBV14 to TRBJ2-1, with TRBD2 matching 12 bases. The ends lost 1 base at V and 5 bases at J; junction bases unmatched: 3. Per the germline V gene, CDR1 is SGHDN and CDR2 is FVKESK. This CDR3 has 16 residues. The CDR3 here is CASSQGLAGVNNEQFF. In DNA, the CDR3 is TGTGCCAGCAGCCAAGGACTAGCGGGGGTAAACAATGAGCAGTTCTTC. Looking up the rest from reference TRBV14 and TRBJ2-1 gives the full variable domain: EAGVTQFPSHSVIEKGQTVTLRCDPISGHDNLYWYRRVMGKEIKFLLHFVKESKQDESGMPNNRFLAERTGGTYSTLKVQPAELEDSGVYFCASSQGLAGVNNEQFFGPGTRLTVL.

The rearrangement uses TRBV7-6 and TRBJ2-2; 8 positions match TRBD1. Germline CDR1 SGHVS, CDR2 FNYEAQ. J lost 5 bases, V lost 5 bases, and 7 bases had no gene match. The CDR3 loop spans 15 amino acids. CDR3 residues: CASSPGTGVTGELFF. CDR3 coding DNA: TGTGCCAGCAGCCCCGGGACAGGAGTGACCGGGGAGCTGTTTTTT.

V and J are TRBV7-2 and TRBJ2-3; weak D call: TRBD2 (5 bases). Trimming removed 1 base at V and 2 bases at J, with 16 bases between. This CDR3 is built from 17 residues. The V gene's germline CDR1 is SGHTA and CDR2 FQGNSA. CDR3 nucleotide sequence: TGTGCCAGCAGCTTAGAAATTCGGAGCGGCAACACAGATACGCAGTATTTT. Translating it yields CASSLEIRSGNTDTQYF.

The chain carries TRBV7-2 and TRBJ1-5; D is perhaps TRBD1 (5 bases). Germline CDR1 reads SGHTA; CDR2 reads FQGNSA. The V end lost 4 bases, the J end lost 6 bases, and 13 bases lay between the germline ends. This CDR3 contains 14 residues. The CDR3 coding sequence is TGTGCCAGCAGCTCTCGGGGGAGGGGTCAGCCCCAGCATTTT. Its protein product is CASSSRGRGQPQHF.

For the CDR3, the DNA is TGCGCCAGCAGGACGAGGGACAGCGAGAACACTGAAGCTTTCTTT. Protein product: CASRTRDSENTEAFF. The chain uses TRBV4-1 and TRBJ1-1; 7 nucleotides match TRBD1. In germline, CDR1 is MGHRA, CDR2 YSYEKL. Germline trimming cut 6 bases from V and 1 base from J; bases unmatched to any gene: 8. The CDR3 sequence is 15 residues long.

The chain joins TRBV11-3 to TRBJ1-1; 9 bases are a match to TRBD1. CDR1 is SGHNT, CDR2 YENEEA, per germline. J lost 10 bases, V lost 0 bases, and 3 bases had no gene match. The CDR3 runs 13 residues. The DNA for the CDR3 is TGTGCCAGCAGCTTAGATGGGACAGGGCCAGCTTTCTTT. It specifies CASSLDGTGPAFF.